This T cell receptor beta chain was documented in a study of blood T cell repertoires in COVID-19. In germline, CDR1 is SGHDT, CDR2 YYEEEE. V lost 4 bases and J lost 3, with 13 bases in between. The CDR3 runs 15 residues. Using immunoSEQ multiplex PCR, the repertoire was profiled, and TCRdb retains in-frame clones only, with some absent. The sample carries around 78,000 clones, roughly 88% recorded once. The chain joins TRBV5-6 to TRBJ1-4, with D unclear. The TCR originated in a human donor in a cohort sampled during active COVID-19. Sequenced: peripheral blood. The CDR3 loop reads CASSRRGRANEKLFF. The CDR3 DNA sequence: TGTGCCAGCAGCCGAAGAGGGAGGGCTAATGAAAAACTGTTTTTT.